This entry lists 27 T cell receptor beta chains sequenced from one sample in a study of blood T cell repertoires in COVID-19. Sequencing was performed with immunoSEQ multiplex PCR; in TCRdb, only in-frame clones are kept and a portion is missing. Of around 320,000 clones listed, roughly 90% are singletons. Sequenced: PBMCs or T cells enriched from blood (not recorded which). These receptors all stem from a woman between 25 and 40 years old who had been exposed to COVID-19.

The table lists this clone with a few counts. V is TRBV6-5 and J is TRBJ1-1, with unresolved D. V shed 4 bases and J shed 3 bases, with 9 bases lying between them. Germline V gene sequence: CDR1 MNHEY, CDR2 SVGAGI. This CDR3 is built from 13 residues. CDR3 in amino acids: CASSLTRYTEAFF. For the CDR3, the DNA is TGTGCCAGCAGTTTAACTAGATACACTGAAGCTTTCTTT.

J is TRBJ2-6 and V is TRBV5-1, with D perhaps matching TRBD2 (6 bases). Trimming stripped 4 bases from V and 1 base from J, with 15 bases between. CDR1 is SGHRS, CDR2 YFSETQ, per germline. The CDR3 spans 17 residues. The CDR3 loop reads CASSQNVRGSGANVLTF. Here the CDR3 DNA reads TGCGCCAGCAGCCAAAATGTACGGGGGTCTGGGGCCAACGTCCTGACTTTC. Drawing the rest from reference TRBV5-1 and TRBJ2-6, the complete variable domain is KAGVTQTPRYLIKTRGQQVTLSCSPISGHRSVSWYQQTPGQGLQFLFEYFSETQRNKGNFPGRFSGRQFSNSRSEMNVSTLELGDSALYLCASSQNVRGSGANVLTFGAGSRLTVL.

The chain links TRBV5-4 to TRBJ1-4; TRBD1 is a possible D gene (5 bases). Trimming shortened V by 4 bases and J by 3 bases, and 10 bases separated the two germline ends. Per germline, CDR1 SGHNT and CDR2 YYREEE (reference sequence). The CDR3 loop spans 14 amino acids. Here the CDR3 reads CASSLQGSNEKLFF. The CDR3 region has the DNA TGTGCCAGCAGCCTGCAGGGATCTAATGAAAAACTGTTTTTT.

This chain links TRBV9 with TRBJ1-5, with D uncertain. The CDR3 runs 15 residues. V was cut by 4 bases and J by 4 bases, with 15 bases left in between. Germline assignment: CDR1 SGDLS and CDR2 YYNGEE. The CDR3 loop is CASSRTGRLNQPQHF. CDR3 coding DNA: TGTGCCAGCAGCCGTACTGGGAGGCTAAATCAGCCCCAGCATTTT. Looking up the rest from reference TRBV9 and TRBJ1-5 gives the full variable domain: DSGVTQTPKHLITATGQRVTLRCSPRSGDLSVYWYQQSLDQGLQFLIQYYNGEERAKGNILERFSAQQFPDLHSELNLSSLELGDSALYFCASSRTGRLNQPQHFGDGTRLSIL.

The V call is TRBV2, the J call TRBJ2-2; perhaps TRBD1 as D (6 bases). The V gene's germline CDR1 is SNHLY and CDR2 FYNNEI. This CDR3 is 13 amino acids long. The germline V and J ends were trimmed by 8 bases and 1 base, with 8 bases remaining between them. CDR3 region: CASRGQNTGELFF. In DNA form, the CDR3 reads TGTGCCAGCCGGGGACAGAACACCGGGGAGCTGTTTTTT.

The chain couples TRBV5-1 to TRBJ2-7, with TRBD1 identical over 7 bases. Germline V gene sequence: CDR1 SGHRS, CDR2 YFSETQ. V shed 3 bases and J 2 bases; nucleotides not matched to a gene: 2. The CDR3 runs 13 residues. CDR3 sequence reads: CASSWGQPYEQYF. CDR3 nucleotide sequence: TGCGCCAGCAGCTGGGGACAGCCCTACGAGCAGTACTTC.

The chain joins TRBV6-5 to TRBJ1-2, with a possible D match to TRBD1 (5 bases). CDR3 length equals 13 residues. CDR1 MNHEY and CDR2 SVGAGI come from the germline V gene. Trimming stripped 2 bases from V and 3 bases from J, with 7 bases between. The DNA of the CDR3 is TGTGCCAGCAGTTACCACAGGCACTATGGCTACACCTTC. Residues: CASSYHRHYGYTF.

This clone was detected a few times. Other DNA sequences within the sample encode an identical CDR3. The CDR3 DNA sequence: TGTGCCAGCAGAACAGGTGCTGGAAACACCATATATTTT. This sequence encodes CASRTGAGNTIYF. The chain recombines TRBV6-5 with TRBJ1-3, with D perhaps matching TRBD1 (5 bases). V dropped 6 bases and J dropped 2 bases, with 8 bases sitting between them. CDR3 length equals 13 residues. CDR1 is MNHEY, CDR2 SVGAGI, per germline.

Only one count was recorded for this clone. V is TRBV7-2 and J is TRBJ2-7; 7 nucleotides align to TRBD1. Germline V gives CDR1 SGHTA, CDR2 FQGNSA. V trimming: 7 bases; J trimming: 0 bases; junction bases outside the gene matches: 3. The CDR3 is 13 residues long. This CDR3 is CASKGQNSYEQYF. The CDR3 DNA reads as TGTGCCAGCAAGGGACAGAACTCCTACGAGCAGTACTTC.

The chain uses TRBV3-1 (or the pseudogene TRBV3-2) and TRBJ1-1; 8 bases match TRBD1. V gave up 1 base and J gave up 7 bases; unmatched junction bases: 8. The length of the CDR3 is 15 residues. Germline loops: CDR1 LGHDT, CDR2 YNNKEL (reference sequence). The CDR3 here is CASSQVPGQGVEAFF. CDR3 nucleotides: TGTGCCAGCAGCCAAGTCCCAGGACAGGGCGTTGAAGCTTTCTTT.

The chain uses TRBV4-3 and TRBJ1-2; tentative D call: TRBD1 (6 bases). The CDR3 is made up of 17 amino acids. Germline V gene data show CDR1 as LGHNA and CDR2 as YSLEER. V gave up 0 bases and J gave up 3 bases, with 17 bases separating them. The CDR3 region is CASSQDSPGAAYYGYTF. CDR3 DNA sequence: TGCGCCAGCAGCCAAGACAGTCCAGGGGCAGCCTACTATGGCTACACCTTC.

The chain is built from TRBV2 and TRBJ1-2, with D possibly matching TRBD1 (5 bases). Between the trimmed V and J ends, which lost 2 bases and 4 bases, there was a span of 14 bases. This CDR3 has 15 residues. Per germline, CDR1 SNHLY and CDR2 FYNNEI. In nucleotides, the CDR3 is TGTGCCAGCAGTGAATTCCAGGGTTCGAGCTATGGCTACACCTTC. Residues: CASSEFQGSSYGYTF.

This clone was observed a single time. The chain employs TRBV30 and TRBJ1-1; D perhaps matches TRBD1 (5 bases). The germline gives CDR1 GTSNPN, CDR2 SVGIG (reference sequence). Trimming left V 0 bases short and J 3 bases short, with 8 bases between. The CDR3 length is 13 residues. The CDR3 loop reads CAWSVQGDTEAFF. CDR3 nucleotides: TGTGCCTGGAGTGTCCAAGGGGACACTGAAGCTTTCTTT.

The chain links TRBV11-2 to TRBJ2-1; TRBD2 agrees at 8 bases. Germline V gives CDR1 SGHAT, CDR2 FQNNGV. This CDR3 has 13 residues. With 8 bases clipped from V and 8 bases from J, the junction kept 8 bases outside the gene matches. The CDR3 nucleotides are TGTGCCAGCGGCCGGGGGGGCCGCGATGAGCAGTTCTTC. Protein sequence: CASGRGGRDEQFF.

The genes are TRBV5-1 and TRBJ1-4; perhaps TRBD1 as D (6 bases). The V gene's germline CDR1 is SGHRS and CDR2 YFSETQ. The CDR3 loop spans 14 amino acids. The ends were cut back, 4 bases at V and 7 bases at J, with 14 bases in the middle. This CDR3 is CASSRGQTLEKLFF. CDR3 DNA sequence: TGCGCCAGCAGCAGGGGACAAACTCTTGAAAAACTGTTTTTT. The full variable domain, with the rest looked up from reference TRBV5-1 and TRBJ1-4, is KAGVTQTPRYLIKTRGQQVTLSCSPISGHRSVSWYQQTPGQGLQFLFEYFSETQRNKGNFPGRFSGRQFSNSRSEMNVSTLELGDSALYLCASSRGQTLEKLFFGSGTQLSVL.

The chain combines TRBV19 with TRBJ2-3, with D possibly TRBD1 on 6 matching bases. Germline CDR1 and CDR2: LNHDA and SQIVND (reference sequence). The CDR3 is 14 amino acids. Trimming took 7 bases from V and 0 from J, leaving 11 bases between them. CDR3 loop: CASMVTGSTDTQYF. As DNA, the CDR3 is TGTGCCAGTATGGTGACAGGTAGCACAGATACGCAGTATTTT.

The rearrangement links TRBV5-6 to TRBJ1-2; 7 positions agree with TRBD1. CDR1 and CDR2 (germline): SGHDT, YYEEEE. This CDR3 contains 15 residues. Germline trimming cut 3 bases from V and 6 bases from J; bases unmatched to any gene: 11. The CDR3 DNA sequence: TGTGCCAGCAGCTCGTTCATCGACAGGGACAATGGCTACACCTTC. Its translation: CASSSFIDRDNGYTF.

This rearrangement joins TRBV11-1 to TRBJ2-2; 10 bases are a match to TRBD1. After removal of 5 bases from V and 5 bases from J, the junction contained 5 bases not matched to a gene. Germline V lookup: CDR1 SGHAT, CDR2 FQDESV (reference sequence). This CDR3 contains 15 residues. CDR3 sequence (DNA): TGTGCCAGCAGCCCCGGGGGACAGGGGACCGGGGAGCTGTTTTTT. Translated: CASSPGGQGTGELFF. Together with reference TRBV11-1 and TRBJ2-2, the CDR3 gives the full variable domain: EAEVAQSPRYKITEKSQAVAFWCDPISGHATLYWYRQILGQGPELLVQFQDESVVDDSQLPKDRFSAERLKGVDSTLKIQPAELGDSAMYLCASSPGGQGTGELFFGEGSRLTVL.

The chain links TRBV5-1 to TRBJ2-7, with 7 bases that match TRBD1. The germline CDR1 and CDR2 sequences are SGHRS and YFSETQ. V was clipped by 0 bases and J by 2 bases; unmatched bases: 5. CDR3 length equals 15 residues. The CDR3: CASSLVYQGAYEQYF. CDR3 coding DNA: TGCGCCAGCAGCTTGGTGTATCAGGGGGCCTACGAGCAGTACTTC. The complete variable domain, with remaining parts taken from reference TRBV5-1 and TRBJ2-7, reads KAGVTQTPRYLIKTRGQQVTLSCSPISGHRSVSWYQQTPGQGLQFLFEYFSETQRNKGNFPGRFSGRQFSNSRSEMNVSTLELGDSALYLCASSLVYQGAYEQYFGPGTRLTVT.

The chain joins TRBV5-6 to TRBJ1-2; D is unclear. V lost 0 bases and J 1 base, leaving 10 bases between the germline ends. Per the germline V gene, CDR1 is SGHDT and CDR2 is YYEEEE. The CDR3 length is 15 residues. CDR3 sequence reads: CASSLAGILNYGYTF. CDR3 coding DNA: TGTGCCAGCAGCTTGGCGGGGATCCTTAACTATGGCTACACCTTC.

This clone was detected only once. This chain joins TRBV5-1 and TRBJ2-5; TRBD2 matches 7 bases. CDR1 is SGHRS, CDR2 YFSETQ, per germline. J gave up 5 bases and V 4 bases, and 11 bases lay outside the gene matches. This CDR3 has 15 amino acids. CDR3 loop: CASSPAAGDEETQYF. For the CDR3, the DNA is TGCGCCAGCAGCCCGGCGGCGGGGGATGAGGAGACCCAGTACTTC. Complete variable domain (other parts from reference TRBV5-1 and TRBJ2-5): KAGVTQTPRYLIKTRGQQVTLSCSPISGHRSVSWYQQTPGQGLQFLFEYFSETQRNKGNFPGRFSGRQFSNSRSEMNVSTLELGDSALYLCASSPAAGDEETQYFGPGTRLLVL.

The V gene is TRBV18, the J gene TRBJ1-3, with D possibly TRBD1 on 5 matching bases. The V and J ends lost 2 bases and 8 bases respectively, with 16 bases between them. The CDR3 sequence is 15 residues long. Germline values: CDR1 KGHSH, CDR2 LQKENI. CDR3: CASSPSTGRADTIYF. CDR3 nucleotides: TGTGCCAGCTCACCAAGCACCGGCAGGGCCGACACCATATATTTT.

The chain employs TRBV19 and TRBJ1-6; possibly TRBD1 for D (5 bases). This CDR3 is built from 16 residues. Per germline, CDR1 LNHDA and CDR2 SQIVND (reference sequence). V lost 7 bases to trimming and J lost 3 bases, with 16 bases between them. The CDR3 sequence: CASTPGLGVYNSPLHF. CDR3 coding DNA: TGTGCCAGTACTCCAGGTCTAGGGGTCTATAATTCACCCCTCCACTTT.

The V gene is TRBV4-3, the J gene TRBJ1-3; D possibly corresponds to TRBD1 (6 bases). Trimming cost V 0 bases and J 2 bases, with 11 bases left between them. The CDR3 has 16 residues. Looked up from germline, CDR1 is LGHNA and CDR2 is YSLEER. The CDR3 loop reads CASSQDRGTAGNTIYF. CDR3 nucleotides: TGCGCCAGCAGCCAAGACAGGGGAACTGCTGGAAACACCATATATTTT.

V usage is TRBV7-6 and J usage is TRBJ1-2, with a weak D call TRBD1 (5 bases). This CDR3 spans 13 amino acids. Germline V lookup: CDR1 SGHVS, CDR2 FNYEAQ. The germline V and J ends were trimmed by 5 bases and 4 bases, with 11 bases remaining between them. CDR3 nucleotides: TGTGCCAGCAGCCAAGGAGGGGCCTATGGCTACACCTTC. It encodes CASSQGGAYGYTF.

V gene TRBV6-5 combines with J gene TRBJ1-5, with TRBD1 identical over 8 bases. The CDR3 covers 14 residues. Germline V gene data show CDR1 as MNHEY and CDR2 as SVGAGI. V dropped 5 bases and J dropped 2; count of bases not matched to a gene: 2. The CDR3 DNA is TGTGCCAGCAGTCCAGGGGGCGGCAATCAGCCCCAGCATTTT. The encoded protein is CASSPGGGNQPQHF.

This rearrangement joins TRBV18 to TRBJ2-1; TRBD2 matches at 11 bases. The CDR3 is 17 amino acids. The junction had 8 bases not matched to a gene; V was cut back by 3 bases and J by 4 bases. Germline CDR1 KGHSH, CDR2 LQKENI. The CDR3, as DNA: TGTGCCAGCTCACCGAGACCCACTAGCGGGGGTTACAATGAGCAGTTCTTC. It encodes CASSPRPTSGGYNEQFF. The full variable domain, with the rest looked up from reference TRBV18 and TRBJ2-1, is NAGVMQNPRHLVRRRGQEARLRCSPMKGHSHVYWYRQLPEEGLKFMVYLQKENIIDESGMPKERFSAEFPKEGPSILRIQQVVRGDSAAYFCASSPRPTSGGYNEQFFGPGTRLTVL.